The following is a TCR beta chain sequence with its context. The CDR3 loop spans 15 amino acids. CDR1 and CDR2 (germline): LGHNA, YSLEER. V lost 5 bases, J lost 4 bases, and 17 bases lay in between. The sample is drawn from a study of blood T cell repertoires in COVID-19. In the original processing: Amplified reference gene primers provided the basis for estimating nucleated cell counts. TCRdb keeps only in-frame clones here, not all; method: immunoSEQ multiplex PCR. V and J calls and clone size come straight from that table; D and trimming were deduced from the DNA. The table records some 200,000 clones, almost 85% of them present only once.

The chain employs TRBV4-3 and TRBJ1-1; tentatively, D is TRBD1 (6 bases). The sequence was collected from a woman in her forties with acute or convalescent COVID-19. The sequencing input was peripheral blood. CDR3 residues: CASSTRQDSFTEAFF. DNA of the CDR3: TGCGCCAGCAGCACTCGACAGGACTCCTTCACTGAAGCTTTCTTT.